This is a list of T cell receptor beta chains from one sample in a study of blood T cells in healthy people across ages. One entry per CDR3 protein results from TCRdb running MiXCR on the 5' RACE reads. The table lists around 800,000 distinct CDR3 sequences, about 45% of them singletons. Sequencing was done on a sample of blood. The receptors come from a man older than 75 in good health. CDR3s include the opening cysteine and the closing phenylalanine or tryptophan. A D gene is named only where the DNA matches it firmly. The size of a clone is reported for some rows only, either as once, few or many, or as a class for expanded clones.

TGTGCCACCAGCAGAGATTTCGGGGCCGAGCAGTTCTTC	CATSRDFGAEQFF	-	TRBJ2-1	13	-	TRBV15
TGTGCCAGCAGCCTAGACAGGGAAGGTACGCAGTATTTT	CASSLDREGTQYF	TRBD1	TRBJ2-3	13	few	TRBV7-3
TGTGCCAGCAGCTTAGCTTTCAGTGGCTCCTACAATGAGCAGTTCTTC	CASSLAFSGSYNEQFF	-	TRBJ2-1	16	once	TRBV11-3
TGCGCCAGCAGCCCGGTTTTCAACGTTGAGCAGTTCTTC	CASSPVFNVEQFF	-	TRBJ2-1	13	-	TRBV5-1
TGCAGCGTGACCATTGGGAGCGGGGGTTCCTACAATGAGCAGTTCTTC	CSVTIGSGGSYNEQFF	TRBD2	TRBJ2-1	16	-	TRBV29-1
TGTGCCAGCGCGCTTGGCCGGAGCACAGATACGCAGTATTTT	CASALGRSTDTQYF	-	TRBJ2-3	14	-	TRBV27
TGTGCCAGCTCACCAGGGACAGGGGGAGCCGGGGAGCTGTTTTTT	CASSPGTGGAGELFF	TRBD1	TRBJ2-2	15	-	TRBV18
TGTGCCAGCAGCCCCTGGACAGGGGGCGACGGCTACACCTTC	CASSPWTGGDGYTF	TRBD1	TRBJ1-2	14	-	TRBV7-2
TGTGCCAGTAGTGATGGGGGTGTCGGGTCCCACGGAGGCTACACCTTC	CASSDGGVGSHGGYTF	-	TRBJ1-2	16	-	TRBV19
TGCAGTGCTAGTCGGGGACACCAAGAGACCCAGTACTTC	CSASRGHQETQYF	-	TRBJ2-5	13	few	TRBV20-1
TGTGCCAGCAGTTTAGGGATAGCTAACACCGGGGAGCTGTTTTTT	CASSLGIANTGELFF	-	TRBJ2-2	15	few	TRBV12-3/TRBV12-4
TGTGCCAGCAGCCCCAGACCTAGCGGGATGGGTGCTCCCCTTGAGCAGTTCTTC	CASSPRPSGMGAPLEQFF	TRBD2	TRBJ2-1	18	few	TRBV9
TGCAGCGTTGAAGGGGTCCGGACAGTTAACTATGGCTACACCTTC	CSVEGVRTVNYGYTF	-	TRBJ1-2	15	-	TRBV29-1
TGTGCCAGCAGCTCGAGGACTAGCGGGGGCCACTCCTACAATGAGCAGTTCTTC	CASSSRTSGGHSYNEQFF	TRBD2	TRBJ2-1	18	many	TRBV7-9
TGTGCCAGCAGCTCGCAACTAGCGGGCATGGGCGAGCAGTACTTC	CASSSQLAGMGEQYF	TRBD2	TRBJ2-7	15	few	TRBV7-2
TGTGCCAGCAGCTCCCGACGACAGGGGAGGCGGGCAGATACGCAGTATTTT	CASSSRRQGRRADTQYF	TRBD1	TRBJ2-3	17	few	TRBV7-2
TGTGCCATCAGTGAAGGGCAGGGGGATGTTTACGAGCAGTACTTC	CAISEGQGDVYEQYF	TRBD1	TRBJ2-7	15	-	TRBV10-3
TGCAGTGCTAGTTCACGACTAGTGGAGGCAGATACGCAGTATTTT	CSASSRLVEADTQYF	-	TRBJ2-3	15	-	TRBV20-1
TGTGCCAGCAGCCTAGGGGGCACAGATACGCAGTATTTT	CASSLGGTDTQYF	-	TRBJ2-3	13	many	TRBV28
TGTGCCAGCAGTGGGTACCCAGGGGTTACTGAAAAACTGTTTTTT	CASSGYPGVTEKLFF	-	TRBJ1-4	15	-	TRBV25-1
TGTGCCAGCAGCTTTAGACAGATGTCCACAGATACGCAGTATTTT	CASSFRQMSTDTQYF	-	TRBJ2-3	15	few	TRBV5-8
TGTGCCAGCAGCGTAGGGGGACTAGCGGGAATCAATGAGCAGTTCTTC	CASSVGGLAGINEQFF	TRBD2	TRBJ2-1	16	-	TRBV9
TGTGCCGGCCGAACAGGGGGACTCACGCAAGAGACCCAGTACTTC	CAGRTGGLTQETQYF	TRBD1	TRBJ2-5	15	-	TRBV12-3/TRBV12-4
TGTGCCAGCAGCTACGACAGAAACTACAATGAGCAGTTCTTC	CASSYDRNYNEQFF	-	TRBJ2-1	14	-	TRBV4-2